A selection of T cell receptor beta chains follows, all from one sample in a study of blood T cell repertoires in COVID-19. Some clones are missing from TCRdb's copy, which holds only in-frame ones; the method was immunoSEQ multiplex PCR. There are about 300,000 clones in the sample; about 83% occur only once, and approximately 9% lies in the top ten. The source material was peripheral blood. These TCRs come from a woman aged 45-65 years who had recovered from COVID-19. The CDR3 runs from the conserved cysteine through the conserved F or W. The order of the fields is CDR3 length, J gene, D gene, clone size, V gene, CDR3 DNA, CDR3 protein. The D gene is left open where the match is weak. Clone size appears in some rows only: once, few, many, or a class for an expanded clone.

CDR3 length: 12
J gene: TRBJ1-2
D gene: -
clone size: -
V gene: TRBV30
CDR3 DNA: TGTGCCTGGAGTGCCTGGTCGGATGGCTACACCTTC
CDR3 protein: CAWSAWSDGYTF

CDR3 length: 15
J gene: TRBJ2-7
D gene: TRBD1
clone size: -
V gene: TRBV28
CDR3 DNA: TGTGCCAGCAGTACCGGGACAGGGGTGGGTTACGAGCAGTACTTC
CDR3 protein: CASSTGTGVGYEQYF

CDR3 length: 13
J gene: TRBJ1-2
D gene: -
clone size: -
V gene: TRBV6-2/TRBV6-3
CDR3 DNA: TGTGCCAGCAGCCCCTACGAAGACTATGGCTACACCTTC
CDR3 protein: CASSPYEDYGYTF

CDR3 length: 19
J gene: TRBJ1-2
D gene: -
clone size: once
V gene: TRBV27
CDR3 DNA: TGTGCCAGCAGCTTAGGGGCGGTACTGTCGGGGGGCGATTACTATGGCTACACCTTC
CDR3 protein: CASSLGAVLSGGDYYGYTF

CDR3 length: 19
J gene: TRBJ2-1
D gene: TRBD2
clone size: -
V gene: TRBV7-2
CDR3 DNA: TGTGCCAGCAGCACCCTTGGGACTAGCGGGGGGGCCTTTGGCCGAGAGCAGTTCTTC
CDR3 protein: CASSTLGTSGGAFGREQFF

CDR3 length: 13
J gene: TRBJ1-5
D gene: -
clone size: -
V gene: TRBV21-1
CDR3 DNA: TGTGCCATTCCGGGACAGAGCAATCAGCCCCAGCATTTT
CDR3 protein: CAIPGQSNQPQHF

CDR3 length: 19
J gene: TRBJ1-6
D gene: -
clone size: -
V gene: TRBV2
CDR3 DNA: TGTGCCAGCAGCCTCAGGAGGGGTCCTTTGATATCCTATAATTCACCCCTCCACTTT
CDR3 protein: CASSLRRGPLISYNSPLHF

CDR3 length: 13
J gene: TRBJ2-5
D gene: -
clone size: -
V gene: TRBV30
CDR3 DNA: TGTGCCTGGAGTGACCCGAGGGCAGAGACCCAGTACTTC
CDR3 protein: CAWSDPRAETQYF

CDR3 length: 15
J gene: TRBJ2-2
D gene: -
clone size: few
V gene: TRBV9
CDR3 DNA: TGTGCCAGCAGCGTAAACAGTCAGAACACCGGGGAGCTGTTTTTT
CDR3 protein: CASSVNSQNTGELFF

CDR3 length: 14
J gene: TRBJ2-3
D gene: TRBD1
clone size: few
V gene: TRBV28
CDR3 DNA: TGTGCCAGCAGCCCCAGGGGGTCTCGAGGTACGCAGTATTTT
CDR3 protein: CASSPRGSRGTQYF

CDR3 length: 17
J gene: TRBJ2-5
D gene: TRBD2
clone size: -
V gene: TRBV11-2
CDR3 DNA: TGTGCCAGCAGCTTAGCGGGGGGGCCAGTCAAGGCTAAGACCCAGTACTTC
CDR3 protein: CASSLAGGPVKAKTQYF

CDR3 length: 13
J gene: TRBJ2-4
D gene: -
clone size: -
V gene: TRBV7-2
CDR3 DNA: TGTGCCAGCAGCTACCTTACAGGGAACGGGCAGTACTTC
CDR3 protein: CASSYLTGNGQYF

CDR3 length: 13
J gene: TRBJ1-4
D gene: -
clone size: -
V gene: TRBV2
CDR3 DNA: TGTGCCAGCAGGCGGAGCCTCGATGAAAAACTGTTTTTT
CDR3 protein: CASRRSLDEKLFF

CDR3 length: 15
J gene: TRBJ2-1
D gene: -
clone size: -
V gene: TRBV6-6
CDR3 DNA: TGTGCCAGCAGTCGGCTAGCAAGAGAAAGGAATGAGCAGTTCTTC
CDR3 protein: CASSRLARERNEQFF

CDR3 length: 15
J gene: TRBJ2-3
D gene: -
clone size: -
V gene: TRBV24-1
CDR3 DNA: TGTGCCACCAGTGGCCCTCGGGGGTCCACAGATACGCAGTATTTT
CDR3 protein: CATSGPRGSTDTQYF

CDR3 length: 16
J gene: TRBJ2-3
D gene: TRBD2
clone size: -
V gene: TRBV7-2
CDR3 DNA: TGTGCCAGCAGCGATTGGGCGGGAGGAGGTTCTGATACGCAGTATTTT
CDR3 protein: CASSDWAGGGSDTQYF

CDR3 length: 13
J gene: TRBJ1-1
D gene: -
clone size: -
V gene: TRBV7-2
CDR3 DNA: TGTGCCAGCAGCTTAGAGGGGCGAACTGAAGCTTTCTTT
CDR3 protein: CASSLEGRTEAFF

CDR3 length: 15
J gene: TRBJ2-1
D gene: -
clone size: -
V gene: TRBV11-3
CDR3 DNA: TGTGCCAGCAGCTTAGGTCAGCCAGGCTCAGATGAGCAGTTCTTC
CDR3 protein: CASSLGQPGSDEQFF

CDR3 length: 13
J gene: TRBJ1-3
D gene: -
clone size: -
V gene: TRBV6-5
CDR3 DNA: TGTGCCAGTTCAAAGGAGGCTGGAAACACCATATATTTT
CDR3 protein: CASSKEAGNTIYF

CDR3 length: 14
J gene: TRBJ1-3
D gene: -
clone size: once
V gene: TRBV11-2
CDR3 DNA: TGTGCCTGGTCCGCGGGGGTCTCTGGAAACACCATATATTTT
CDR3 protein: CAWSAGVSGNTIYF

CDR3 length: 17
J gene: TRBJ2-3
D gene: -
clone size: -
V gene: TRBV6-2/TRBV6-3
CDR3 DNA: TGTGCCAGCAGTTACTTCGTCTCAGGGCCGCTCACAGATACGCAGTATTTT
CDR3 protein: CASSYFVSGPLTDTQYF

CDR3 length: 13
J gene: TRBJ2-7
D gene: -
clone size: -
V gene: TRBV30
CDR3 DNA: TGTGCCTGGAGTGTAGGACACTCCTACGAGCAGTACTTC
CDR3 protein: CAWSVGHSYEQYF

CDR3 length: 13
J gene: TRBJ2-2
D gene: TRBD1
clone size: -
V gene: TRBV2
CDR3 DNA: TGTGCCAGCAGGATACAGGGGGCCGGGGAGCTGTTTTTT
CDR3 protein: CASRIQGAGELFF

CDR3 length: 14
J gene: TRBJ2-3
D gene: -
clone size: -
V gene: TRBV7-3
CDR3 DNA: TGTGCCAGCAGCTTAGTGACTAGCACAGATACGCAGTATTTT
CDR3 protein: CASSLVTSTDTQYF

CDR3 length: 18
J gene: TRBJ2-2
D gene: TRBD2
clone size: -
V gene: TRBV2
CDR3 DNA: TGTGCCAGCAGTGAGTTGATTCCCGCGGGGGGACACACCGGGGAGCTGTTTTTT
CDR3 protein: CASSELIPAGGHTGELFF

CDR3 length: 14
J gene: TRBJ1-1
D gene: -
clone size: -
V gene: TRBV7-2
CDR3 DNA: TGTGCCAGCAGCTTAGGACAGACAAACACTGAAGCTTTCTTT
CDR3 protein: CASSLGQTNTEAFF

CDR3 length: 15
J gene: TRBJ1-5
D gene: -
clone size: -
V gene: TRBV6-2/TRBV6-3
CDR3 DNA: TGTGCCAGCAGTTACACAGGGAGCGATTGGCAGCCCCAGCATTTT
CDR3 protein: CASSYTGSDWQPQHF

CDR3 length: 14
J gene: TRBJ2-3
D gene: TRBD1
clone size: -
V gene: TRBV7-3
CDR3 DNA: TGTGCCAGCAGCCCAGGACAGGGGGCTGATACGCAGTATTTT
CDR3 protein: CASSPGQGADTQYF

CDR3 length: 14
J gene: TRBJ2-7
D gene: -
clone size: few
V gene: TRBV5-6
CDR3 DNA: TGTGCCAGCAGCTTGGGGGCCAGAACCTACGAGCAGTACTTC
CDR3 protein: CASSLGARTYEQYF

CDR3 length: 14
J gene: TRBJ1-1
D gene: -
clone size: once
V gene: TRBV18
CDR3 DNA: TGTGCCAGCTCTCTGGGGGCTGCTGACACTGAAGCTTTCTTT
CDR3 protein: CASSLGAADTEAFF

CDR3 length: 15
J gene: TRBJ2-7
D gene: TRBD2
clone size: -
V gene: TRBV18
CDR3 DNA: TGTGCCAGCTCACCACCAGGGACTAGCGGCTACGAGCAGTACTTC
CDR3 protein: CASSPPGTSGYEQYF

CDR3 length: 15
J gene: TRBJ2-3
D gene: TRBD1
clone size: -
V gene: TRBV24-1
CDR3 DNA: TGTGCCACCAGTGCCCCGGGACAGCAGCCAGATACGCAGTATTTT
CDR3 protein: CATSAPGQQPDTQYF

CDR3 length: 16
J gene: TRBJ2-1
D gene: TRBD2
clone size: once
V gene: TRBV7-2
CDR3 DNA: TGTGCCAGCAGCTTCGCTAGCGGGAGGGCCGGTAATGAGCAGTTCTTC
CDR3 protein: CASSFASGRAGNEQFF

CDR3 length: 15
J gene: TRBJ2-7
D gene: TRBD2
clone size: -
V gene: TRBV3-1/TRBV3-2
CDR3 DNA: TGTGCCAGCAGCCCCGAGACTAGCGGTCCCTACGAGCAGTACTTC
CDR3 protein: CASSPETSGPYEQYF

CDR3 length: 12
J gene: TRBJ2-7
D gene: TRBD1
clone size: once
V gene: TRBV30
CDR3 DNA: TGTGCCTGGAGCGATGACAGGGGCGAGCAGTACTTC
CDR3 protein: CAWSDDRGEQYF

CDR3 length: 15
J gene: TRBJ1-2
D gene: -
clone size: -
V gene: TRBV27
CDR3 DNA: TGTGCCAGCAGGGACGCCGGGAGGGGGGTTGATGGCTACACCTTC
CDR3 protein: CASRDAGRGVDGYTF

CDR3 length: 15
J gene: TRBJ2-3
D gene: TRBD1
clone size: once
V gene: TRBV2
CDR3 DNA: TGTGCCAGCAGACCACAGGGGGCGAACACAGATACGCAGTATTTT
CDR3 protein: CASRPQGANTDTQYF

CDR3 length: 16
J gene: TRBJ1-4
D gene: TRBD1
clone size: -
V gene: TRBV24-1
CDR3 DNA: TGTGCCACCAGTGATTTACAGGGGGCTTATCGTGAAAAACTGTTTTTT
CDR3 protein: CATSDLQGAYREKLFF

CDR3 length: 16
J gene: TRBJ1-5
D gene: -
clone size: -
V gene: TRBV5-1
CDR3 DNA: TGCGCCAGCAGCCTTGACGGGACACCCCTTAATCAGCCCCAGCATTTT
CDR3 protein: CASSLDGTPLNQPQHF

CDR3 length: 14
J gene: TRBJ2-1
D gene: -
clone size: -
V gene: TRBV19
CDR3 DNA: TGTGCCAGTAAAACCGGGAACTCCTACAATGAGCAGTTCTTC
CDR3 protein: CASKTGNSYNEQFF

CDR3 length: 14
J gene: TRBJ2-1
D gene: -
clone size: -
V gene: TRBV4-2
CDR3 DNA: TGTGCCAGCAGCCATCCGGGAGCCCTCAATGAGCAGTTCTTC
CDR3 protein: CASSHPGALNEQFF